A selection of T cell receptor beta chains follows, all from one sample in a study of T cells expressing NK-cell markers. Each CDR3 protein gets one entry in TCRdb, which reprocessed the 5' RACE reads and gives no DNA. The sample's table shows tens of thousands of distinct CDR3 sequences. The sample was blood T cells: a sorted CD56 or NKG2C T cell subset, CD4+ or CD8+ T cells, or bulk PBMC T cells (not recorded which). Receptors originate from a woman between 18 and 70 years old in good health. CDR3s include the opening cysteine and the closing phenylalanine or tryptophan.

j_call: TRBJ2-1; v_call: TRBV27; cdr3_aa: CASTNKPGLAGLYNEQFF
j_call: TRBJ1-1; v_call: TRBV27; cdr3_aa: CASSRSRAPNAFF
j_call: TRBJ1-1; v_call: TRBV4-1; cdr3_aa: CASIGAGTEAFF
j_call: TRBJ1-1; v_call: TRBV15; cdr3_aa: CATSLGGENTEAFF
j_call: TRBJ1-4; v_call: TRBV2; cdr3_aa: CASSISTQTGRITTNEKLFF
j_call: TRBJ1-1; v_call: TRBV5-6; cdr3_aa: CASSDGTGNLKAFF
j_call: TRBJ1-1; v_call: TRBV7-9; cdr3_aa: CASSLVGHGTEAFF
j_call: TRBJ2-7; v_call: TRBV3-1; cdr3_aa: CASSPGGGPYEQYF
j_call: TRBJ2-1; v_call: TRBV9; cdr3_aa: CASSYAPEINEQFF
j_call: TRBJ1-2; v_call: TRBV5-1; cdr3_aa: CASRSQGPTYGYTF
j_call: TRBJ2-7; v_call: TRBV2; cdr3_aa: CASTTTALLYEQYF
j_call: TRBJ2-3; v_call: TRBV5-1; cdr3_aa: CASSQRGGGRTDTQYF
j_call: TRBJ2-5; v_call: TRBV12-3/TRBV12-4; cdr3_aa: CASRSPFSETQYF
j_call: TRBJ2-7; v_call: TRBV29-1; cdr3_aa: CSVRDTDYEQYF
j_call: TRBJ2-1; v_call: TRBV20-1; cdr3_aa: CSARDGGVAYNEQFF
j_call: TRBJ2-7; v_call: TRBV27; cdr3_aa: CASSPGGGLAAYEQYF
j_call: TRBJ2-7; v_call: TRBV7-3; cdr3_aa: CASSLTGGAPHEQYF
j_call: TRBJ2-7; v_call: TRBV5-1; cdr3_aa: CASSLGTTYEQYF
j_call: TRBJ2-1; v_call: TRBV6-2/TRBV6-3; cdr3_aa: CASSYSGSGDPSNEQFF
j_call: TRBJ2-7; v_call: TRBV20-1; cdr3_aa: CSARGLAGDSYEQYF
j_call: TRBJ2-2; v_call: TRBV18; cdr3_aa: CASSPPPGGLFRAGELFF
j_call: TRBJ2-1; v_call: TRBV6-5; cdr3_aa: CASSPGGAGTAKNNEQFF
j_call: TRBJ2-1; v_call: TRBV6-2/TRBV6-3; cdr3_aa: CASSYYAGTGVLAGATNEQFF